Below, 26 T cell receptor beta chains from the same sample are listed, as sequenced in a study of T cell responses to AZD1222 COVID-19 vaccine. The method was immunoSEQ multiplex PCR; TCRdb's version includes in-frame clones alone and lacks a portion of them. The data hold 100,000 to 120,000 clones, with about 90% observed a single time. Sequenced here: peripheral blood, sampled 28 days after the second AZD1222 dose. The receptor set was obtained from an adult who received the AZD1222 COVID-19 vaccine.

This chain links TRBV19 with TRBJ2-1; no reliable D call. Germline CDR1 and CDR2: LNHDA and SQIVND (reference sequence). This CDR3 spans 17 amino acids. The V and J ends lost 5 bases and 4 bases respectively, with 21 bases between them. CDR3 region: CASSSHGGPSFYNEQFF. CDR3 in DNA: TGTGCCAGTAGTTCGCACGGCGGCCCCTCTTTTTACAATGAGCAGTTCTTC.

CDR3 coding DNA: TGTGCCAGCAGCTTAACGGCTGGGTTGTATAATTCACCCCTCCACTTT. It codes for CASSLTAGLYNSPLHF. J is TRBJ1-6 and V is TRBV7-3; D is undetermined. Germline V lookup: CDR1 SGHTA, CDR2 FQGTGA. The V end lost 0 bases, the J end lost 4 bases, and 10 bases lay between the germline ends. This CDR3 contains 16 residues. Variable domain in full (rest from reference TRBV7-3 and TRBJ1-6): GAGVSQTPSNKVTEKGKYVELRCDPISGHTALYWYRQSLGQGPEFLIYFQGTGAADDSGLPNDRFFAVRPEGSVSTLKIQRTERGDSAVYLCASSLTAGLYNSPLHFGNGTRLTVT.

The chain employs TRBV10-3 and TRBJ1-2, with 9 bases that match TRBD1. Germline V lookup: CDR1 ENHRY, CDR2 SYGVKD. V was clipped by 5 bases and J by 4 bases; unmatched bases: 5. The CDR3 is made up of 14 amino acids. This CDR3 is CAISSETGGYGYTF. The CDR3 bases are TGTGCCATCAGTTCAGAGACAGGGGGCTATGGCTACACCTTC.

The rearrangement links TRBV24-1 to TRBJ1-3; D possibly corresponds to TRBD1 (6 bases). The CDR3 contains 14 residues. In germline, CDR1 is KGHDR, CDR2 SFDVKD. Deletions cut 2 bases from V and 2 bases from J, with 6 bases between. CDR3 region: CATSDSGAGNTIYF. As DNA, the CDR3 is TGTGCCACCAGTGATTCAGGGGCTGGAAACACCATATATTTT.

The V and J genes are TRBV7-2 and TRBJ2-1; D possibly matches TRBD1 or TRBD2 (5 bases each). The CDR3 runs to 16 residues. With 5 bases removed from V and 7 bases from J, the gap between germline ends came to 21 bases. Germline values: CDR1 SGHTA, CDR2 FQGNSA. The CDR3 coding sequence is TGTGCCAGCAGCACAGAGTCTTTGGGGGTGCGGAATGAGCAGTTCTTC. Its protein is CASSTESLGVRNEQFF. Variable domain in full (rest from reference TRBV7-2 and TRBJ2-1): GAGVSQSPSNKVTEKGKDVELRCDPISGHTALYWYRQSLGQGLEFLIYFQGNSAPDKSGLPSDRFSAERTGGSVSTLTIQRTQQEDSAVYLCASSTESLGVRNEQFFGPGTRLTVL.

This clone was observed once. V gene TRBV10-3 combines with J gene TRBJ2-3; D perhaps matches TRBD1 (8 bases). This CDR3 is 15 amino acids long. Trimming cost V 6 bases and J 0 bases, with 13 bases left between them. In germline, CDR1 is ENHRY, CDR2 SYGVKD. The CDR3 nucleotides are TGTGCCATCAGCCTACAGGGGGGGAGCACAGATACGCAGTATTTT. It translates to CAISLQGGSTDTQYF.

This clone was recorded only once. V and J are TRBV23-1 and TRBJ2-3; 13 bases are shared with TRBD2. TRBV23-1 is designated an ORF whose function remains uncertain. Losses at the gene ends were 3 bases for V and 3 bases for J; bases not matched to a gene: 6. This CDR3 contains 17 residues. The CDR3 DNA sequence: TGCGCCAGCAGTCACTCCGGGACTAGCGGGATTACAGATACGCAGTATTTT. Translating gives CASSHSGTSGITDTQYF.

This clone was seen only a few times. This chain uses TRBV19 with TRBJ1-5; D gene ambiguous. Trimming took off 5 bases at V and 7 bases at J, with 12 bases between the two ends. The germline V gene encodes CDR1 LNHDA and CDR2 SQIVND (reference sequence). There are 13 residues in the CDR3. The CDR3 nucleotides are TGTGCCAGTAGTGTATCAGGTGTACAGCCCCAGCATTTT. Translation gives CASSVSGVQPQHF. Complete variable domain (other parts from reference TRBV19 and TRBJ1-5): DGGITQSPKYLFRKEGQNVTLSCEQNLNHDAMYWYRQDPGQGLRLIYYSQIVNDFQKGDIAEGYSVSREKKESFPLTVTSAQKNPTAFYLCASSVSGVQPQHFGDGTRLSIL.

The sample holds one count of this clone. This chain connects TRBV3-1 (or the pseudogene TRBV3-2) to TRBJ2-1; D is possibly TRBD1 or TRBD2 (6 bases each). In germline, CDR1 is LGHDT, CDR2 YNNKEL (reference sequence). V was trimmed by 4 bases and J by 0 bases, leaving 13 bases between them. The CDR3 contains 16 residues. The CDR3 nucleotides read TGTGCCAGCAGCCCCCAGGGGACTGGCTCCTACAATGAGCAGTTCTTC. As protein: CASSPQGTGSYNEQFF.

The chain has TRBV6-5 and TRBJ1-1, with D tentatively TRBD1 (6 bases). Deletions cut 1 base from V and 5 bases from J, with 11 bases between. The CDR3 consists of 14 residues. CDR1 MNHEY and CDR2 SVGAGI come from the germline V gene. The DNA of the CDR3 is TGTGCCAGCAGTTACTACGGGGGCCGTACTGAAGCTTTCTTT. Its translation: CASSYYGGRTEAFF.

CDR3 sequence: CASSADWTGDAFF. CDR3 coding DNA: TGTGCCAGCAGTGCCGACTGGACAGGGGACGCTTTCTTT. The rearrangement links TRBV2 to TRBJ1-1; 9 bases are a match to TRBD1. CDR3 length: 13 amino acids. V shed 4 bases, J shed 11 bases, and the junction held 8 bases outside the gene matches. Germline V gene data show CDR1 as SNHLY and CDR2 as FYNNEI.

The chain combines TRBV3-1 (or the pseudogene TRBV3-2) with TRBJ2-3; 9 positions match TRBD2. Trimming took 4 bases from V and 0 from J; bases not matched to a gene: 8. There are 17 residues in the CDR3. Germline lookup yields CDR1 LGHDT and CDR2 YNNKEL (reference sequence). The CDR3 nucleotides read TGTGCCAGCAGCCCAAGAATAGCGGGGGTTAGCACAGATACGCAGTATTTT. Translation: CASSPRIAGVSTDTQYF.

The chain recombines TRBV19 with TRBJ1-5; perhaps TRBD1 as D (6 bases). Germline assignment: CDR1 LNHDA and CDR2 SQIVND (reference sequence). The CDR3 is made up of 17 amino acids. Trimming removed 0 bases at V and 0 bases at J, with 12 bases between. Written as DNA, the CDR3 is TGTGCCAGTAGTATAGATGGCGGGGGCATTAGCAATCAGCCCCAGCATTTT. This encodes CASSIDGGGISNQPQHF.

Details on this clone: The sample contains more than one DNA sequence encoding this CDR3. The rearrangement links TRBV5-1 to TRBJ2-2, with D tentatively TRBD1 or TRBD2 (5 bases each). The CDR3 is 16 residues long. Germline loops: CDR1 SGHRS, CDR2 YFSETQ. V dropped 2 bases and J dropped 0 bases, with 11 bases sitting between them. The DNA of the CDR3 is TGCGCCAGCAGCTTCGAGGGGCAGGCGAACACCGGGGAGCTGTTTTTT. It specifies CASSFEGQANTGELFF. Using reference TRBV5-1 and TRBJ2-2 for the parts outside the CDR3, the full variable domain is KAGVTQTPRYLIKTRGQQVTLSCSPISGHRSVSWYQQTPGQGLQFLFEYFSETQRNKGNFPGRFSGRQFSNSRSEMNVSTLELGDSALYLCASSFEGQANTGELFFGEGSRLTVL.

The gene calls are TRBV6-5 and TRBJ1-4; D not certain. This CDR3 comprises 15 residues. V gave up 6 bases and J gave up 4 bases, with 15 bases separating them. Germline CDR1 is MNHEY and CDR2 is SVGAGI. The CDR3 sequence is CASSRDRYDNEKLFF. The CDR3 region has the DNA TGTGCCAGCAGCCGCGATCGATACGATAATGAAAAACTGTTTTTT.

V gene TRBV6-2 or TRBV6-3 combines with J gene TRBJ1-1; TRBD1 matches 11 bases. The CDR3 spans 14 residues. After removal of 1 base from V and 5 bases from J, the junction contained 0 bases not matched to a gene. Germline CDR1 MNHEY, CDR2 SVGEGT. The CDR3 loop is CASSYWDRGTEAFF. The CDR3 DNA sequence: TGTGCCAGCAGTTACTGGGACAGGGGGACTGAAGCTTTCTTT.

V and J are TRBV5-4 and TRBJ2-3, with TRBD2 matching over 12 bases. This CDR3 is built from 16 residues. V lost 5 bases to trimming and J lost 0 bases; unmatched junction nucleotides: 4. The germline V gene encodes CDR1 SGHNT and CDR2 YYREEE (reference sequence). In DNA form, the CDR3 reads TGTGCCAGCAGTTTCGGGACTAGCGGGAGCACAGATACGCAGTATTTT. It encodes CASSFGTSGSTDTQYF.

This clone occurred once. The chain links TRBV5-1 to TRBJ1-2; D not resolved. Germline CDR1 is SGHRS and CDR2 is YFSETQ. This CDR3 spans 12 amino acids. The V and J ends lost 2 bases and 11 bases respectively, with 13 bases between them. CDR3 coding DNA: TGCGCCAGCAGCTTTGATTCGAGGGAGTACACCTTC. Its protein product is CASSFDSREYTF. The full variable domain, with the rest looked up from reference TRBV5-1 and TRBJ1-2, is KAGVTQTPRYLIKTRGQQVTLSCSPISGHRSVSWYQQTPGQGLQFLFEYFSETQRNKGNFPGRFSGRQFSNSRSEMNVSTLELGDSALYLCASSFDSREYTFGSGTRLTVV.

The gene calls are TRBV6-5 and TRBJ2-3; D may be TRBD2 (6 bases). Germline V gene sequence: CDR1 MNHEY, CDR2 SVGAGI. The CDR3 spans 16 residues. V lost 2 bases and J 5 bases, leaving 17 bases between the germline ends. CDR3 sequence (DNA): TGTGCCAGCAGTTACGGCATGGCGGGGATTGGAGATACGCAGTATTTT. Translated: CASSYGMAGIGDTQYF.

V gene TRBV3-1 (or the pseudogene TRBV3-2) combines with J gene TRBJ2-5; TRBD1 matches at 10 bases. Looked up from germline, CDR1 is LGHDT and CDR2 is YNNKEL (reference sequence). The CDR3 is made up of 19 amino acids. Trimming took 4 bases from V and 5 from J; bases not matched to a gene: 19. Written as DNA, the CDR3 is TGTGCCAGCAGCCCAAGCCTTTATCGTCTTTGGGACAGGGGTGAGACCCAGTACTTC. Translating it yields CASSPSLYRLWDRGETQYF.

There are a few counts of this clone. For the CDR3, the DNA is TGCGCCAAAAGGGGGGATGGAAATTCACCCCTCCACTTT. This sequence encodes CAKRGDGNSPLHF. The V call is TRBV5-1, the J call TRBJ1-6; D may be TRBD1 (6 bases). Trimming shortened V by 9 bases and J by 7 bases, and 14 bases separated the two germline ends. This CDR3 is built from 13 residues. Germline V gene data show CDR1 as SGHRS and CDR2 as YFSETQ.

The V and J genes are TRBV28 and TRBJ2-1; 7 nucleotides align to TRBD1. There are 17 residues in the CDR3. Trimming cost V 7 bases and J 2 bases; bases outside gene matches: 14. The germline gives CDR1 MDHEN, CDR2 SYDVKM. The CDR3, as DNA: TGTGCCAGCACCCCTTCTTCGGACAGGCCGGCCTACAATGAGCAGTTCTTC. This sequence encodes CASTPSSDRPAYNEQFF.

V usage is TRBV5-1 and J usage is TRBJ2-3; 8 nucleotides match TRBD1. The germline V gene has CDR1 SGHRS and CDR2 YFSETQ. The CDR3 is 14 residues long. V shed 4 bases and J 4 bases; nucleotides not matched to a gene: 5. The CDR3 bases are TGCGCCAGCAGCCAGGACAGGGCCCCAGATACGCAGTATTTT. The encoded protein is CASSQDRAPDTQYF.

The chain couples TRBV5-1 to TRBJ2-7; D is tentatively TRBD1 or TRBD2 (6 bases each). CDR3 size: 14 residues. Germline values: CDR1 SGHRS, CDR2 YFSETQ. Trimming took 3 bases from V and 0 from J, leaving 10 bases between them. The CDR3 reads CASSWRGDSYEQYF. In DNA form, the CDR3 reads TGCGCCAGCAGCTGGAGGGGGGACTCCTACGAGCAGTACTTC.

The chain joins TRBV29-1 to TRBJ2-2; perhaps TRBD1 as D (6 bases). CDR1 SQVTM and CDR2 ANQGSEA come from the germline V gene. V was cut by 4 bases and J by 0 bases, with 21 bases left in between. The CDR3 is 18 residues long. The CDR3 protein is CSVGGEGQTHANTGELFF. The CDR3 DNA reads as TGCAGCGTTGGTGGGGAAGGACAGACGCATGCGAACACCGGGGAGCTGTTTTTT.

The J gene is TRBJ1-5, the V gene TRBV7-2, with D tentatively TRBD1 (5 bases). CDR3 length equals 14 residues. The ends were cut back, 3 bases at V and 5 bases at J, with 11 bases in the middle. Germline values: CDR1 SGHTA, CDR2 FQGNSA. CDR3 nucleotide sequence: TGTGCCAGCAGCTTTGACAGTACGGATCAGCCCCAGCATTTT. Translating gives CASSFDSTDQPQHF.